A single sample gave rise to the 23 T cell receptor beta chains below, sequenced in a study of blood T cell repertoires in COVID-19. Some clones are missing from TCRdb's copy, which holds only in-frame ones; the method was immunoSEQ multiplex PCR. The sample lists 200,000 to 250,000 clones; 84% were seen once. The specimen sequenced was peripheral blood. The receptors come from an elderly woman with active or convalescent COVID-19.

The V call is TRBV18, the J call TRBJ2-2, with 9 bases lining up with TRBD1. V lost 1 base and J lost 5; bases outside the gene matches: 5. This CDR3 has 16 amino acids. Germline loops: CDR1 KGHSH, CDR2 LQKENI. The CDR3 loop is CASSPLVTGGTGELFF. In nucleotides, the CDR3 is TGTGCCAGCTCACCACTCGTGACAGGGGGGACCGGGGAGCTGTTTTTT. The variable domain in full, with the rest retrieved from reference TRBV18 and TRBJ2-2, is NAGVMQNPRHLVRRRGQEARLRCSPMKGHSHVYWYRQLPEEGLKFMVYLQKENIIDESGMPKERFSAEFPKEGPSILRIQQVVRGDSAAYFCASSPLVTGGTGELFFGEGSRLTVL.

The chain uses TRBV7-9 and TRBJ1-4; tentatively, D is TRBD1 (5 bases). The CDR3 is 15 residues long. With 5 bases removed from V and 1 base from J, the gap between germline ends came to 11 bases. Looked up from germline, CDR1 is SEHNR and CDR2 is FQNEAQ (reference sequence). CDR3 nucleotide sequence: TGTGCCAGCAGCGTCCGACAGTTAACTAATGAAAAACTGTTTTTT. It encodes CASSVRQLTNEKLFF.

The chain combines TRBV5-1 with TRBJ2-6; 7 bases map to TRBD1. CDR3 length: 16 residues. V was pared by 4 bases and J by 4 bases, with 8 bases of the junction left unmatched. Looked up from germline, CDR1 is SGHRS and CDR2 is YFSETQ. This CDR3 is CASSLTGVMGANVLTF. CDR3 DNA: TGCGCCAGCAGCCTAACAGGGGTTATGGGGGCCAACGTCCTGACTTTC.

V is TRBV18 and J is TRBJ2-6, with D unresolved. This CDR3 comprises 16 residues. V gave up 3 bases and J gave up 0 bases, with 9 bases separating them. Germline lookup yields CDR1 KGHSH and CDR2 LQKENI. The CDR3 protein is CASSPRPSSGANVLTF. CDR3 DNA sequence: TGTGCCAGCTCACCCAGACCTAGCTCTGGGGCCAACGTCCTGACTTTC.

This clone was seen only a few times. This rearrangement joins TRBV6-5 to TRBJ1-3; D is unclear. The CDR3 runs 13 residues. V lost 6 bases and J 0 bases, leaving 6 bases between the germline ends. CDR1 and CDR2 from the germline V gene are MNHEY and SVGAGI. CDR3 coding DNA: TGTGCCAGCAGGCAGTTCTCTGGAAACACCATATATTTT. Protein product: CASRQFSGNTIYF.

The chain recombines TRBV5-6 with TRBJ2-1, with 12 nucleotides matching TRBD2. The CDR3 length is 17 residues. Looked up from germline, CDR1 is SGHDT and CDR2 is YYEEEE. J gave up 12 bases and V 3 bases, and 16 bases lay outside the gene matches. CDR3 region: CASSSRPLGLAGKPQFF. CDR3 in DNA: TGTGCCAGCAGCTCCCGGCCTCTTGGACTAGCGGGGAAACCGCAGTTCTTC.

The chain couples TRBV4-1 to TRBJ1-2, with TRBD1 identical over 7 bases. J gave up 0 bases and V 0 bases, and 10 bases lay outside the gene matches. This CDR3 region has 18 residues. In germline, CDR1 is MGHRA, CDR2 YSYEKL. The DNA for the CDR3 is TGCGCCAGCAGCCAAGAATCACAGGGGATTGGACCTAACTATGGCTACACCTTC. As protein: CASSQESQGIGPNYGYTF.

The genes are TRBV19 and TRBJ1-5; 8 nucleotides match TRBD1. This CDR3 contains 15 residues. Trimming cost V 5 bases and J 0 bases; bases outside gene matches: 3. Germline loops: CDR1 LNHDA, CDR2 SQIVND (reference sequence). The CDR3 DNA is TGTGCCAGTAGTCAGGGGGCTTATAGCAATCAGCCCCAGCATTTT. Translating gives CASSQGAYSNQPQHF.

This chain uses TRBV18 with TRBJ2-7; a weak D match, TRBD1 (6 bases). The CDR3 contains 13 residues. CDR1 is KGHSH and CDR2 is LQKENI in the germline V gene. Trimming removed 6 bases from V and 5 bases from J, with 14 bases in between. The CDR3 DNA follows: TGTGCCAGCTCCCCCAATGACAGGAACGAGCAGTACTTC. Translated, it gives CASSPNDRNEQYF. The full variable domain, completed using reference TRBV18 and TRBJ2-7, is NAGVMQNPRHLVRRRGQEARLRCSPMKGHSHVYWYRQLPEEGLKFMVYLQKENIIDESGMPKERFSAEFPKEGPSILRIQQVVRGDSAAYFCASSPNDRNEQYFGPGTRLTVT.

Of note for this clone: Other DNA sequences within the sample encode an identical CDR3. The DNA for the CDR3 is TGCGCCAGCAGCTTGGGACAGGGCGGCTACACCTTC. Amino acids: CASSLGQGGYTF. The rearrangement uses TRBV5-1 and TRBJ1-2, with 7 nucleotides matching TRBD1. V lost 0 bases and J lost 8; bases outside the gene matches: 1. In germline, CDR1 is SGHRS, CDR2 YFSETQ. The CDR3 covers 12 residues.

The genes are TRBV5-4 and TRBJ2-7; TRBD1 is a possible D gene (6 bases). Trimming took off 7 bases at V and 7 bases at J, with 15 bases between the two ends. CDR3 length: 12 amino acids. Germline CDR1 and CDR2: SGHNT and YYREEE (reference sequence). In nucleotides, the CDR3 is TGTGCCAGCTCACAGGGAATGAGAGAGCAGTACTTC. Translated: CASSQGMREQYF. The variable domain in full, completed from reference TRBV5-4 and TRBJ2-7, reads ETGVTQSPTHLIKTRGQQVTLRCSSQSGHNTVSWYQQALGQGPQFIFQYYREEENGRGNFPPRFSGLQFPNYSSELNVNALELDDSALYLCASSQGMREQYFGPGTRLTVT.

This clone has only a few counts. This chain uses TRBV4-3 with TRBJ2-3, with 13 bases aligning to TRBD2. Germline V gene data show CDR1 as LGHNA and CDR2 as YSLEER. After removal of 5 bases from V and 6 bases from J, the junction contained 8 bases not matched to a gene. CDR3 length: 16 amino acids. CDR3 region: CASSSFTSGRADTQYF. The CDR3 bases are TGCGCCAGCAGCTCATTTACTAGCGGGAGGGCTGATACGCAGTATTTT.

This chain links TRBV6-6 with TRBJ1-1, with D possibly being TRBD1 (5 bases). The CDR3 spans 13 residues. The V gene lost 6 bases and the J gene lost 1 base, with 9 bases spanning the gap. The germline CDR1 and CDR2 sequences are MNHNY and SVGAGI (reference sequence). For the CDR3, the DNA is TGTGCCAGCAGAAACCAGGGGAACACTGAAGCTTTCTTT. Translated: CASRNQGNTEAFF.

CDR3 sequence (DNA): TGCGCCAGCAGCCAACAGGAGCAAGCGGGGAGCTCCTACGAGCAGTACTTC. It yields the protein CASSQQEQAGSSYEQYF. This chain uses TRBV4-1 with TRBJ2-7, with TRBD2 identical over 7 bases. Per the germline V gene, CDR1 is MGHRA and CDR2 is YSYEKL. This CDR3 is 17 amino acids long. V was clipped by 2 bases and J by 0 bases; unmatched bases: 10.

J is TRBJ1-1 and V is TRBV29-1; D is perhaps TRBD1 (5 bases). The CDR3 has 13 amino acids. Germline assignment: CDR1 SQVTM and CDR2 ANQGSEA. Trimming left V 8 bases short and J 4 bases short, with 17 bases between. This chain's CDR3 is CSSGTHGGTEAFF. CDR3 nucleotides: TGCAGCTCCGGGACCCACGGGGGCACTGAAGCTTTCTTT. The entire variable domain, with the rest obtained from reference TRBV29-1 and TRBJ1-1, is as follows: SAVISQKPSRDICQRGTSLTIQCQVDSQVTMMFWYRQQPGQSLTLIATANQGSEATYESGFVIDKFPISRPNLTFSTLTVSNMSPEDSSIYLCSSGTHGGTEAFFGQGTRLTVV.

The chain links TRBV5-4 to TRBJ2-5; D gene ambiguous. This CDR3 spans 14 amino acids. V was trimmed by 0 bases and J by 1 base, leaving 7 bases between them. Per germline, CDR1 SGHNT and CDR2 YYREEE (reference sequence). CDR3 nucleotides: TGTGCCAGCAGCTTGGAACAAACCCAAGAGACCCAGTACTTC. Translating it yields CASSLEQTQETQYF. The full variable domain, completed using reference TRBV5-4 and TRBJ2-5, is ETGVTQSPTHLIKTRGQQVTLRCSSQSGHNTVSWYQQALGQGPQFIFQYYREEENGRGNFPPRFSGLQFPNYSSELNVNALELDDSALYLCASSLEQTQETQYFGPGTRLLVL.

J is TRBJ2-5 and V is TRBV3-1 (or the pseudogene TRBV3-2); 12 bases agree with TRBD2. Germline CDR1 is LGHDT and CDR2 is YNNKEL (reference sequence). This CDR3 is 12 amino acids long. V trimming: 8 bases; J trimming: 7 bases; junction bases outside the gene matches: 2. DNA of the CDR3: TGTGCCAGCGGACTAGCGGGAAGGACCCAGTACTTC. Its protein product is CASGLAGRTQYF.

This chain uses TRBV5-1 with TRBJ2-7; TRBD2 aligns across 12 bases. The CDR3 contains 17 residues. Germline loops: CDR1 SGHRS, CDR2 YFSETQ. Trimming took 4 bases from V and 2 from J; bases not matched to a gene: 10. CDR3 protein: CASSTGLAGLSTYEQYF. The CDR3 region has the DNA TGCGCCAGCAGCACAGGACTAGCGGGGCTTTCGACCTACGAGCAGTACTTC.

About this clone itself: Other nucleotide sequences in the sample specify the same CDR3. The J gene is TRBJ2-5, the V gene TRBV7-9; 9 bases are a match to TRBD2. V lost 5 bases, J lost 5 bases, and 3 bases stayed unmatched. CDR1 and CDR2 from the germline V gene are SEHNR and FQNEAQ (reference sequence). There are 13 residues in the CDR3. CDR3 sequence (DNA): TGTGCCAGCAGCCCAACTAGCGGGGAGACCCAGTACTTC. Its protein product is CASSPTSGETQYF.

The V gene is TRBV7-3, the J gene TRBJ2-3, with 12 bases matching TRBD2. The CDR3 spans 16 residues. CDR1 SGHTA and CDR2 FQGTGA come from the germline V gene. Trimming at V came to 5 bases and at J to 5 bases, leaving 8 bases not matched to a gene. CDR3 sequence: CASSTQLAGGQDTQYF. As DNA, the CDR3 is TGTGCCAGCAGCACCCAGCTAGCGGGGGGGCAAGATACGCAGTATTTT.

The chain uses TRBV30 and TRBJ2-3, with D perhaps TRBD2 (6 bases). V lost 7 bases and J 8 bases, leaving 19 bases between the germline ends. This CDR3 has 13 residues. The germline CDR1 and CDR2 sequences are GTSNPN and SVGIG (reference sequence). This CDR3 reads CASMGRSWVTQYF. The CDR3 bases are TGTGCCTCAATGGGGAGGAGTTGGGTTACGCAGTATTTT.

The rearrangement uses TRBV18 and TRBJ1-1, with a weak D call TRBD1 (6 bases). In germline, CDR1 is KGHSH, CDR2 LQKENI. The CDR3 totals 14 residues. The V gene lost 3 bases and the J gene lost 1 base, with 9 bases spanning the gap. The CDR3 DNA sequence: TGTGCCAGCTCACCCCAGGGGAAGAACACTGAAGCTTTCTTT. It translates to CASSPQGKNTEAFF.

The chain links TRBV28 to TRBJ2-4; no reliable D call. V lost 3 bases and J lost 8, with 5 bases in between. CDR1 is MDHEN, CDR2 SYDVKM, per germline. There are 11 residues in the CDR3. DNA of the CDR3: TGTGCCAGCAGTTTGGCGGACATTCAGTACTTC. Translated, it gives CASSLADIQYF.